This TCR beta chain was identified in a study of blood T cell repertoires in COVID-19 (dated by TCRdb to 2018 to 2020). Turning to the overall study: Samples from collaborators originated in the United States, Italy and Spain and spanned both the acute and convalescent phases of COVID-19. The prospective study material was composed of cDNA or gDNA derived from T cells, B-cell-depleted T cells, or PBMCs. The dataset comprised deeply sampled blood TCRbeta repertoires from subjects exposed to, actively infected with, or recovered from COVID-19. The repertoires were released in a freely available public database meant as a resource for research on the immune response to SARS-CoV-2. The samples were drawn from the first 160 participants of the ongoing ImmuneRACE study and from more than 1,000 subjects provided by 6 global collaborators. Sample metadata almost always included a de-identified subject ID, COVID-19 status, age in years and sex. HLA class I and class II types, where available, came from metadata supplied by the sample provider rather than from assay-based typing. General conclusions and limits of the study: How much clinical and demographic metadata was included differed by source and by participant, and the metadata was provided uncurated.

This clone was detected only once. Its cognate antigen has yet to be identified. No qualities accompany the bases; no much larger clone lies one base away. The collaborating institutions used their own protocols to collect whole blood in K2EDTA tubes. For TCRbeta analysis, collaborator samples were shipped as frozen whole blood, as isolated PBMCs, or as DNA extracted from either sample type. Taken from the germline V gene (reference sequence), the CDR1 and CDR2 loops are SEHNR and FQNEAQ. Compared with germline, V lacks 5 bases and J lacks 2 bases; bases without a gene match: 3. The CDR3 covers 14 residues, taking in both the cysteine and the phenylalanine. The only DNA kept is the CDR3, 42 bases in frame from the first base. TCRbeta CDR3 regions were amplified from genomic DNA using the immunoSEQ Assay, a bias-controlled multiplex PCR. On the study's bioinformatics: Within the assay, amplification of reference gene primers was used to estimate how many nucleated cells each sample contained. Sequence reads were collapsed and filtered to measure the absolute abundance of every unique TCRbeta CDR3 rearrangement. Productive Simpson clonality was computed per sample as the square root of Simpson's diversity index over productive rearrangements. TCRdb retrieved this table from immuneACCESS and kept in-frame rearrangements only. Not all clones are present; in checked studies, unresolved V genes account for under half, and no reason is known for the remainder. V and J calls and clone size are those listed in that table; D and trimming were worked out from the DNA. This sample is represented by roughly 78,000 clones; roughly 80% of them were singletons. The biggest ten clones account for 15% to 20% of the sample.

The TCR was taken from an elderly woman with acute or convalescent COVID-19. Sequences were obtained from peripheral blood. Rearrangement joined TRBV7-9 to TRBJ2-1, with TRBD2 matching 7 junction bases. The CDR3 region reads CASSRGDTYNEQFF. Here is the DNA: TGTGCCAGCAGCCGGGGGGATACCTACAATGAGCAGTTCTTC.